One and the same sample provided the 16 T cell receptor beta chains below, sequenced in a study of blood T cell repertoires in COVID-19. Assay: immunoSEQ multiplex PCR; the TCRdb copy retains only in-frame clones and omits some. The sample lists some 280,000 clones, just over 85% seen once, with 3% in the top ten. Source material: peripheral blood. The receptors here all came from a young woman with active or convalescent COVID-19.

The gene calls are TRBV5-1 and TRBJ1-1, with D maybe TRBD1 (5 bases). Trimming removed 3 bases at V and 6 bases at J, with 18 bases between. Germline V lookup: CDR1 SGHRS, CDR2 YFSETQ. CDR3 size: 15 residues. The CDR3 here is CASSSPGGRGAEAFF. The DNA of the CDR3 is TGCGCCAGCAGCTCCCCCGGGGGGAGAGGGGCTGAAGCTTTCTTT.

The chain combines TRBV28 with TRBJ1-2, with D maybe TRBD1 (5 bases). Trimming cost V 2 bases and J 7 bases, with 11 bases left between them. This CDR3 is 13 amino acids long. The germline V gene encodes CDR1 MDHEN and CDR2 SYDVKM. CDR3: CASSLLGGVGYTF. The CDR3 bases are TGTGCCAGCAGTTTACTGGGGGGGGTTGGCTACACCTTC.

V and J are TRBV28 and TRBJ2-1; 13 bases match TRBD2. The CDR3 sequence is 16 residues long. CDR1 is MDHEN and CDR2 is SYDVKM in the germline V gene. The J segment lost 6 bases and the V segment lost 3 bases, leaving 5 bases of the junction unmatched. The CDR3 coding sequence is TGTGCCAGCAGTTTGCGGGGACTAGCGGGGTTCAATGAGCAGTTCTTC. This gives the protein CASSLRGLAGFNEQFF.

This clone was recorded only once. V gene TRBV4-1 combines with J gene TRBJ1-2, with TRBD1 matching over 8 bases. Germline V gives CDR1 MGHRA, CDR2 YSYEKL. V lost 0 bases to trimming and J lost 2 bases; unmatched junction nucleotides: 5. The CDR3 totals 16 residues. The CDR3 nucleotides are TGCGCCAGCAGCCAAGATTGGGCAGGGGGCAACTATGGCTACACCTTC. Its protein is CASSQDWAGGNYGYTF.

CDR3: CASRSSGTGANVLTF. For the CDR3, the DNA is TGTGCCAGCAGATCATCAGGTACCGGGGCCAACGTCCTGACTTTC. The chain uses TRBV6-5 and TRBJ2-6; D ambiguous. The V end was cut by 6 bases, the J end by 4 bases, with 13 bases between. Per germline, CDR1 MNHEY and CDR2 SVGAGI. This CDR3 has 15 amino acids.

This chain joins TRBV6-2 or TRBV6-3 and TRBJ2-1, with a possible D match to TRBD2 (7 bases). The germline CDR1 and CDR2 sequences are MNHEY and SVGEGT. There are 15 residues in the CDR3. Trimming took off 2 bases at V and 0 bases at J, with 8 bases between the two ends. The CDR3 here is CASSYGGASYNEQFF. CDR3 nucleotides: TGTGCCAGCAGTTACGGGGGGGCCTCCTACAATGAGCAGTTCTTC.

The rearrangement joins TRBV11-2 to TRBJ2-1, with D possibly TRBD1 on 5 matching bases. The V gene lost 0 bases and the J gene lost 9 bases, with 12 bases spanning the gap. This CDR3 contains 14 residues. The V gene's germline CDR1 is SGHAT and CDR2 FQNNGV. CDR3 DNA: TGTGCCAGCAGCTTAGATCTGGGGCTAGGTGAGCAGTTCTTC. Its translation is CASSLDLGLGEQFF.

About this clone: Within the sample, other DNA sequences also encode this same CDR3. This chain joins TRBV5-1 and TRBJ2-7, with TRBD1 matching 7 bases. This CDR3 is 15 amino acids long. The junction had 5 bases not matched to a gene; V was cut back by 2 bases and J by 0 bases. Germline CDR1 reads SGHRS; CDR2 reads YFSETQ. The CDR3 here is CASSLQGQSSYEQYF. The CDR3 DNA follows: TGCGCCAGCAGCTTACAGGGGCAGAGCTCCTACGAGCAGTACTTC.

This chain links TRBV14 with TRBJ1-5; 9 nucleotides agree with TRBD1. This CDR3 is built from 16 residues. V was pared by 3 bases and J by 5 bases, with 8 bases of the junction left unmatched. Germline-derived CDR1 and CDR2 are SGHDN and FVKESK. Here the CDR3 reads CASSQGQGRIHQPQHF. The CDR3 DNA reads as TGTGCCAGCAGCCAGGGACAGGGCCGAATTCATCAGCCCCAGCATTTT.

The chain recombines TRBV27 with TRBJ2-7; 9 bases are shared with TRBD1. The V gene's germline CDR1 is MNHEY and CDR2 SMNVEV (reference sequence). This CDR3 is 14 amino acids long. After removal of 3 bases from V and 2 bases from J, the junction contained 2 bases not matched to a gene. CDR3: CASSFRQGAYEQYF. In DNA, the CDR3 is TGTGCCAGCAGTTTCCGACAGGGGGCCTACGAGCAGTACTTC.

This clone was seen a single time. This chain uses TRBV5-1 with TRBJ2-7, with TRBD1 matching over 9 bases. The CDR3 covers 14 residues. J lost 4 bases, V lost 1 base, and 3 bases had no gene match. CDR1 is SGHRS and CDR2 is YFSETQ in the germline V gene. CDR3 bases: TGCGCCAGCAGCTTGACCGGGACAGGGTACGAGCAGTACTTC. Its translation is CASSLTGTGYEQYF.

Comment on this clone: Within the sample, other DNA sequences also encode this same CDR3. J is TRBJ2-7 and V is TRBV2, with D perhaps TRBD2 (5 bases). Germline assignment: CDR1 SNHLY and CDR2 FYNNEI. The CDR3 sequence is 10 residues long. Trimming took 4 bases from V and 7 from J, leaving 5 bases between them. The CDR3 is CASSGREQYF. The CDR3 DNA sequence: TGTGCCAGCAGTGGGAGGGAGCAGTACTTC.

This sequence joins TRBV7-9 and TRBJ1-1; 7 bases fit TRBD1. The germline CDR1 and CDR2 sequences are SEHNR and FQNEAQ (reference sequence). The J segment lost 4 bases and the V segment lost 2 bases, leaving 7 bases of the junction unmatched. This CDR3 has 15 residues. Written as DNA, the CDR3 is TGTGCCAGCAGCTTATCCGGGACAGCCATCACTGAAGCTTTCTTT. The encoded protein is CASSLSGTAITEAFF.

The chain has TRBV25-1 and TRBJ1-6; 12 bases match TRBD1. Looked up from germline, CDR1 is MGHDK and CDR2 is SYGVNS. Trimming took 2 bases from V and 10 from J; bases not matched to a gene: 0. The CDR3 loop spans 14 amino acids. CDR3 coding DNA: TGTGCCAGCAGTGAAGGGACAGGGGGCTCACCCCTCCACTTT. Its translation: CASSEGTGGSPLHF.

The chain links TRBV19 to TRBJ1-2; the D gene is possibly TRBD1 (5 bases). Germline loops: CDR1 LNHDA, CDR2 SQIVND (reference sequence). The CDR3 has 15 amino acids. Trimming pared 5 bases from V and 2 bases from J, leaving 15 bases between. CDR3 sequence reads: CASSWGGITNYGYTF. The CDR3 DNA follows: TGTGCCAGTAGTTGGGGGGGTATTACCAACTATGGCTACACCTTC.

The chain uses TRBV5-1 and TRBJ2-7; D is possibly TRBD1 (6 bases). This CDR3 contains 14 residues. Trimming removed 0 bases at V and 2 bases at J, with 9 bases between. The germline V gene encodes CDR1 SGHRS and CDR2 YFSETQ. The CDR3 here is CASSLEQGTYEQYF. As DNA, the CDR3 is TGCGCCAGCAGCTTGGAACAGGGAACCTACGAGCAGTACTTC.